The rows below give T cell receptor beta chains drawn from one sample of a study of T cell responses to AZD1222 COVID-19 vaccine. Measured with immunoSEQ multiplex PCR; TCRdb has only the in-frame clones, and not every one. The sample consists of about 60,000 clones, about 88% of them appearing once. Source: peripheral blood, taken 28 days after the second AZD1222 dose. The receptors were sampled from an adult who received the AZD1222 COVID-19 vaccine. The CDR3 runs from the conserved cysteine through the conserved F or W. Fields, in order: J gene, V gene, D gene, clone size, CDR3 protein, CDR3 DNA. A D gene is named only where the DNA matches it firmly. Clone size appears in some rows only: once, few, many, or a class for an expanded clone.

j_call: TRBJ2-3
v_call: TRBV7-8
d_call: TRBD2
clone_size: -
cdr3_aa: CASSLRGLAGRASTDTQYF
cdr3_nt: TGTGCCAGCAGCCTTAGGGGACTAGCGGGGCGCGCTAGCACAGATACGCAGTATTTT

j_call: TRBJ2-1
v_call: TRBV7-2
d_call: -
clone_size: -
cdr3_aa: CASSPQGSSYNEQFF
cdr3_nt: TGTGCCAGCAGCCCACAGGGAAGCTCCTACAATGAGCAGTTCTTC

j_call: TRBJ2-2
v_call: TRBV19
d_call: TRBD1
clone_size: once
cdr3_aa: CASSTGAEAGELFF
cdr3_nt: TGTGCCAGTAGCACAGGGGCCGAGGCCGGGGAGCTGTTTTTT

j_call: TRBJ2-5
v_call: TRBV20-1
d_call: -
clone_size: -
cdr3_aa: CSAGFRGTQYF
cdr3_nt: TGCAGTGCTGGGTTCCGGGGGACCCAGTACTTC

j_call: TRBJ1-3
v_call: TRBV10-3
d_call: -
clone_size: once
cdr3_aa: CAGAQVSGNTIYF
cdr3_nt: TGTGCCGGTGCACAAGTCTCTGGAAACACCATATATTTT

j_call: TRBJ1-2
v_call: TRBV2
d_call: -
clone_size: -
cdr3_aa: CASSARAQDYGYTF
cdr3_nt: TGTGCCAGCAGTGCAAGAGCTCAGGACTATGGCTACACCTTC

j_call: TRBJ2-5
v_call: TRBV7-2
d_call: -
clone_size: -
cdr3_aa: CASRLGGTQYF
cdr3_nt: TGTGCCAGCAGGCTTGGGGGGACCCAGTACTTC

j_call: TRBJ2-7
v_call: TRBV3-1/TRBV3-2
d_call: -
clone_size: -
cdr3_aa: CASSPRGTAYEQYF
cdr3_nt: TGTGCCAGCAGCCCGCGGGGGACAGCCTACGAGCAGTACTTC

j_call: TRBJ1-4
v_call: TRBV19
d_call: -
clone_size: -
cdr3_aa: CASSLTASNEKLFF
cdr3_nt: TGTGCCAGTAGTTTGACCGCGAGTAATGAAAAACTGTTTTTT

j_call: TRBJ1-2
v_call: TRBV30
d_call: -
clone_size: -
cdr3_aa: CAWAPDTNYGYTF
cdr3_nt: TGTGCCTGGGCCCCCGATACTAACTATGGCTACACCTTC

j_call: TRBJ2-1
v_call: TRBV28
d_call: TRBD2
clone_size: -
cdr3_aa: CASRQAAGGSYNEQFF
cdr3_nt: TGTGCCAGCAGGCAGGCGGCGGGGGGCTCCTACAATGAGCAGTTCTTC

j_call: TRBJ1-4
v_call: TRBV7-2
d_call: -
clone_size: -
cdr3_aa: CASSPILRGEKLFF
cdr3_nt: TGTGCCAGCAGCCCTATATTAAGAGGAGAAAAACTGTTTTTT

j_call: TRBJ1-1
v_call: TRBV6-5
d_call: -
clone_size: -
cdr3_aa: CASSYGPREAFF
cdr3_nt: TGTGCCAGCAGTTACGGTCCGCGGGAAGCTTTCTTT

j_call: TRBJ2-7
v_call: TRBV29-1
d_call: -
clone_size: once
cdr3_aa: CSVKRDTPYEQYF
cdr3_nt: TGCAGCGTGAAGAGGGACACTCCCTACGAGCAGTACTTC

j_call: TRBJ1-2
v_call: TRBV6-5
d_call: TRBD1
clone_size: -
cdr3_aa: CASSPQGLRGYTF
cdr3_nt: TGTGCCAGCAGTCCACAGGGGCTCAGAGGCTACACCTTC

j_call: TRBJ1-4
v_call: TRBV5-1
d_call: TRBD1
clone_size: -
cdr3_aa: CASSLTGDDEKLFF
cdr3_nt: TGCGCCAGCAGCTTAACAGGGGACGACGAAAAACTGTTTTTT